The next 20 T cell receptor beta chains were all read from a single sample in a study of CD8+CD57+ T cells in acquired aplastic anemia. Genomic DNA served as template for TCR beta VDJ and CDR3 profiling. A single record per CDR3 protein comes from TCRdb applying MiXCR to the reads. The table records approximately 160,000 distinct CDR3 sequences, approximately 44% of them present only once. For sequencing, patients were chosen who had shown expansion of CD8+CD57+ cells by flow cytometry. The material sequenced was sorted CD4+, CD8+, or CD8+CD57+ T cells (not recorded which) from PBMCs. The receptors stem from a human donor with aplastic anemia.

The chain employs TRBV11-1 and TRBJ1-3; D is ambiguous. V shed 2 bases and J shed 0 bases, with 11 bases lying between them. CDR3 size: 16 residues. Germline-derived CDR1 and CDR2 are SGHAT and FQDESV (reference sequence). The CDR3, as DNA: TGTGCCAGCAGCTTATTGCCACCAAGCTCTGGAAACACCATATATTTT. Translating it yields CASSLLPPSSGNTIYF.

The CDR3 here is CASSAGFYGYTF. The CDR3 DNA is TGTGCCAGCAGTGCAGGGTTCTATGGCTACACCTTC. V usage is TRBV2 and J usage is TRBJ1-2; D might be TRBD1 (5 bases). The CDR3 sequence is 12 residues long. Deletions cut 4 bases from V and 4 bases from J, with 7 bases between. Per germline, CDR1 SNHLY and CDR2 FYNNEI. Drawing the rest from reference TRBV2 and TRBJ1-2, the complete variable domain is EPEVTQTPSHQVTQMGQEVILRCVPISNHLYFYWYRQILGQKVEFLVSFYNNEISEKSEIFDDQFSVERPDGSNFTLKIRSTKLEDSAMYFCASSAGFYGYTFGSGTRLTVV.

This clonotype was detected many times. V and J are TRBV5-5 and TRBJ1-5; TRBD1 matches 8 bases. Trimming cost V 4 bases and J 2 bases; bases outside gene matches: 8. This CDR3 comprises 16 residues. Germline-derived CDR1 and CDR2 are SGHKS and YYEKEE (reference sequence). CDR3 bases: TGTGCCAGCAGCGTTATCGGACAGGGAGGCAATCAGCCCCAGCATTTT. Residues: CASSVIGQGGNQPQHF. Full variable domain (outside the CDR3, taken from reference TRBV5-5 and TRBJ1-5): DAGVTQSPTHLIKTRGQQVTLRCSPISGHKSVSWYQQVLGQGPQFIFQYYEKEERGRGNFPDRFSARQFPNYSSELNVNALLLGDSALYLCASSVIGQGGNQPQHFGDGTRLSIL.

V and J are TRBV30 and TRBJ1-6; D may be TRBD1 (6 bases). Trimming cost V 4 bases and J 7 bases, with 20 bases left between them. Germline V gives CDR1 GTSNPN, CDR2 SVGIG (reference sequence). This CDR3 contains 16 residues. This chain's CDR3 is CAWNALGAGQNSPLHF. In DNA, the CDR3 is TGTGCCTGGAATGCCCTGGGGGCTGGGCAAAATTCACCCCTCCACTTT. Filled out from reference TRBV30 and TRBJ1-6, the complete variable domain reads SQTIHQWPATLVQPVGSPLSLECTVEGTSNPNLYWYRQAAGRGLQLLFYSVGIGQISSEVPQNLSASRPQDRQFILSSKKLLLSDSGFYLCAWNALGAGQNSPLHFGNGTRLTVT.

This CDR3 reads CASSQDIRLQAETQYF. The CDR3 bases are TGTGCCAGCAGCCAAGATATCCGACTACAGGCGGAGACCCAGTACTTC. The J gene is TRBJ2-5, the V gene TRBV3-1, with D possibly called TRBD1 or TRBD2 (5 bases each). Germline loops: CDR1 LGHDT, CDR2 YNNKEL (reference sequence). Between the trimmed V and J ends, which lost 0 bases and 5 bases, there was a span of 16 bases. The CDR3 contains 16 residues.

This clonotype was recorded at least ten times. V and J are TRBV20-1 and TRBJ2-1; 7 nucleotides match TRBD2. The V segment lost 5 bases and the J segment 1 base; nucleotides outside the gene matches: 8. The CDR3 has 15 residues. Germline V CDR1 and CDR2: DFQATT, SNEGSKA (reference sequence). This CDR3 is CSAPNGGLSYNEQFF. CDR3 DNA: TGCAGTGCTCCCAATGGGGGACTATCCTACAATGAGCAGTTCTTC.

The V gene is TRBV29-1, the J gene TRBJ1-1, with D perhaps TRBD1 (6 bases). CDR3 length equals 13 residues. Per the germline V gene, CDR1 is SQVTM and CDR2 is ANQGSEA. V lost 6 bases to trimming and J lost 4 bases, with 15 bases between them. The CDR3 protein is CSVDRKGRTEAFF. In DNA, the CDR3 is TGCAGCGTAGACAGGAAGGGTCGCACTGAAGCTTTCTTT.

The chain uses TRBV7-2 and TRBJ2-7, with 7 bases aligning to TRBD1. Germline CDR1 reads SGHTA; CDR2 reads FQGNSA. V dropped 4 bases and J dropped 5; count of bases not matched to a gene: 8. This CDR3 has 14 amino acids. CDR3 sequence (DNA): TGTGCCAGCAGCTCAGACAACAGGGGCAACGAGCAGTACGTC. Amino acid sequence: CASSSDNRGNEQYV.

The chain employs TRBV7-9 and TRBJ1-6; 8 bases agree with TRBD1. The CDR3 covers 12 residues. CDR1 is SEHNR and CDR2 is FQNEAQ in the germline V gene (reference sequence). The J segment lost 12 bases and the V segment lost 3 bases, leaving 1 base of the junction unmatched. The CDR3 region has the DNA TGTGCCAGCAGCTTTGGACAGGGACCCCTCCACTTT. It encodes CASSFGQGPLHF.

This chain connects TRBV10-3 to TRBJ2-7; D is possibly TRBD1 (6 bases). Germline V gene data show CDR1 as ENHRY and CDR2 as SYGVKD. V lost 3 bases and J 1 base, leaving 7 bases between the germline ends. The CDR3 runs 13 residues. The CDR3 DNA reads as TGTGCCATCAGTGATGGACAGTCCTACGAGCAGTACTTC. This encodes CAISDGQSYEQYF.

This clonotype was seen many times. V gene TRBV5-6 combines with J gene TRBJ1-2; 7 bases align to TRBD1. Trimming removed 2 bases from V and 6 bases from J; junction bases left unmatched: 13. The CDR3 consists of 16 residues. The germline gives CDR1 SGHDT, CDR2 YYEEEE. The DNA of the CDR3 is TGTGCCAGCAGCTTACCCCTAGGGCAGGGGGAAGATGGCTACACCTTC. It codes for CASSLPLGQGEDGYTF.

The chain recombines TRBV2 with TRBJ2-7; a possible D gene is TRBD1 (5 bases). The CDR3 has 13 amino acids. The germline V gene encodes CDR1 SNHLY and CDR2 FYNNEI. Between the trimmed V and J ends, which lost 8 bases and 0 bases, there was a span of 11 bases. CDR3 coding DNA: TGTGCCAGCTCACCAGGGCCCTCCTACGAGCAGTACGTC. Residues: CASSPGPSYEQYV.

A remark on this clonotype: At one boundary the junction diverges from the germline segment, which might be a read error. The chain carries TRBV20-1 and TRBJ2-7, with TRBD2 matching 10 bases. The CDR3 is made up of 14 amino acids. CDR1 and CDR2 (germline): DFQATT, SNEGSKA (reference sequence). CDR3 amino acids: CGAHPSGRGNEQYF. The CDR3 bases are TGCGGTGCCCATCCTAGCGGGAGAGGGAATGAGCAGTACTTC.

CDR3 amino acids: CASSLGSSGRNEQFF. As DNA, the CDR3 is TGTGCCAGCAGTTTAGGGTCCAGCGGAAGGAATGAGCAGTTCTTC. V gene TRBV12-3 or TRBV12-4 combines with J gene TRBJ2-1; tentatively, D is TRBD2 (5 bases). This CDR3 contains 15 residues. V dropped 1 base and J dropped 7 bases, with 14 bases sitting between them.

A remark on this clonotype: It may be a read error: a sequence one base away is much more abundant. CDR3 nucleotides: TGTGCCAGCAGTGTATATCACAGCTATGGCTACACCTTC. This translates into CASSVYHSYGYTF. The rearrangement uses TRBV6-1 and TRBJ1-2; no clear D. The germline V and J ends were trimmed by 4 bases and 4 bases, with 10 bases remaining between them. Germline V lookup: CDR1 MNHNS, CDR2 SASEGT. This CDR3 has 13 residues.

The rearrangement joins TRBV9 to TRBJ2-2; 9 nucleotides line up with TRBD1. This CDR3 is 11 amino acids long. V dropped 7 bases and J dropped 14; count of bases not matched to a gene: 6. Germline lookup yields CDR1 SGDLS and CDR2 YYNGEE. DNA for the CDR3: TGTGCCAGCCTGGGACAGGGCCAACTGTTTTTT. It encodes CASLGQGQLFF.

V gene TRBV9 combines with J gene TRBJ1-1; weak D call: TRBD1 (6 bases). V lost 3 bases and J 4 bases, leaving 16 bases between the germline ends. The CDR3 totals 15 residues. Germline values: CDR1 SGDLS, CDR2 YYNGEE. CDR3 sequence: CASSAQQGTPTEAFF. Here the CDR3 DNA reads TGTGCCAGCAGCGCTCAACAGGGAACCCCCACTGAAGCTTTCTTT.

This clonotype has a count of ten or more. This CDR3 is CPGRNYGYTF. For the CDR3, the DNA is TGCCCGGGAAGAAACTATGGCTACACCTTC. The rearrangement joins TRBV20-1 to TRBJ1-2; D is unresolved. The CDR3 consists of 10 residues. The germline V gene has CDR1 DFQATT and CDR2 SNEGSKA (reference sequence).

This clonotype was seen more than once but under ten times. The chain combines TRBV5-5 with TRBJ2-3; D might be TRBD2 (6 bases). CDR1 and CDR2 from the germline V gene are SGHKS and YYEKEE (reference sequence). Trimming pared 3 bases from V and 3 bases from J, leaving 14 bases between. The CDR3 is 15 residues long. The CDR3 is CASSSPGLMTDTQYF. The CDR3 DNA follows: TGTGCCAGCAGCTCACCGGGACTCATGACAGATACGCAGTATTTT.

This clonotype was observed many times. This chain connects TRBV6-5 to TRBJ1-1, with no clear D. In germline, CDR1 is MNHEY, CDR2 SVGAGI. Deletions cut 7 bases from V and 1 base from J, with 7 bases between. The CDR3 is made up of 12 amino acids. In DNA, the CDR3 is TGTGCCAGCAATTTCAGGAACACTGAAGCTTTCTTT. Translated: CASNFRNTEAFF.